This entry concerns a single T cell receptor beta chain. The sample comes from a study of T cell changes during pregnancy in multiple sclerosis. Germline CDR1 reads LNHDA; CDR2 reads SQIVND (reference sequence). The length of the CDR3 is 16 residues. Profiled with immunoSEQ multiplex PCR; TCRdb holds only in-frame clones, not every one. Counted here are 40,000 to 55,000 clones, 91% occurring once; the ten biggest clones make up about 3.1%. The chain carries TRBV19 and TRBJ2-5; D perhaps matches TRBD1 (6 bases). The DNA end favors TRBJ2-7, so the J call may be wrong. This receptor was identified in a female donor with multiple sclerosis, enrolled in a pregnancy study. Sample: CD8+ T cells from peripheral blood mononuclear cells, taken in the second trimester of pregnancy. The CDR3 reads CASSSWTEGESYEQYF. CDR3 nucleotide sequence: TGTGCCAGTAGTTCATGGACAGAAGGGGAGTCCTACGAGCAGTACTTC.